This T cell receptor beta chain appears in the sequencing data of a study of regulatory T cells in long-lasting Graves disease. This CDR3 has 18 amino acids. Looked up from germline, CDR1 is SNHLY and CDR2 is FYNNEI. V was shortened by 2 bases and J by 4 bases, with 23 bases between the two germline ends. In the case of this clonotype: What it binds is not known.

Combining iRepertoire HTBI primers with Arm-PCR of CDR3 regions, the authors built TCR beta libraries. TCRdb reprocessed the multiplex PCR reads with MiXCR, giving one entry per CDR3 protein. This table holds approximately 490,000 distinct CDR3 sequences, roughly 16% found once. Time point here: newly diagnosed GD, antithyroid drugs for less than 3 months. PBMCs provided the RNA from which the TCR library was made. EDTA tubes collected roughly 9 milliliters of peripheral blood. Points from the study as a whole: Lower TCR diversity characterized persistent Graves' patients relative to newly diagnosed patients.

These data were also filed under a second study, of T cells in Graves' hyperthyroidism and ophthalmopathy. That report adds: Graves' hyperthyroidism qualified as stable when ophthalmopathy did not progress within 18 months. The HTBI primer set served for first-round RT-PCR of the TCR CDR3.

The clonotype originates from a man aged 35 to 55 with Graves disease. This chain joins TRBV2 and TRBJ2-5, with D perhaps TRBD2 (5 bases). The sequencing here drew on peripheral blood mononuclear cells (PBMCs), taken at new diagnosis, from a patient treated with antithyroid drugs. The chain's CDR3 is CASSERPGRGSRAETQYF. In nucleotides, the CDR3 is TGTGCCAGCAGTGAAAGGCCAGGCCGGGGTAGTAGGGCAGAGACCCAGTACTTC.